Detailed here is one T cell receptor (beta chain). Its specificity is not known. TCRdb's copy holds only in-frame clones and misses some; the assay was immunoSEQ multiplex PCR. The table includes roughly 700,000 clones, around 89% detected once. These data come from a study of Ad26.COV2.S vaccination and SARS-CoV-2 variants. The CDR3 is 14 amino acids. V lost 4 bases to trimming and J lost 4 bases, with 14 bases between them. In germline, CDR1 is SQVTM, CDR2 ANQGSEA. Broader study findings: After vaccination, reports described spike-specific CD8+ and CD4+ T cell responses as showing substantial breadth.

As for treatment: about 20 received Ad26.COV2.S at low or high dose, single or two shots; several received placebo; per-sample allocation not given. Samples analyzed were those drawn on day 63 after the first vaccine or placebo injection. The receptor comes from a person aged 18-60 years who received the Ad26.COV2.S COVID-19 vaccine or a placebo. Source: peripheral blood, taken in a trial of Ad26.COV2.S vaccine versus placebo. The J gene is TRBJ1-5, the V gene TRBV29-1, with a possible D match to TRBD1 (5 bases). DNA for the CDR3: TGCAGCGTTGCAGGGCCCGGGCAAAATCAGCCCCAGCATTTT. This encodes CSVAGPGQNQPQHF.